This T cell receptor (beta chain) was captured by sequencing in a study of shared clonotypes between healthy human individuals (dated by TCRdb to about 2020). Regarding the complete study: The cohort included three men and a couple of women between 18 and 49 years of age. To estimate repertoire size and how much clonotypes are shared between individuals, the study performed deep sequencing of blood TCR repertoires from a few healthy adults. For each donor, CD4 naive and CD4 memory were each given three plates, CD8 naive was given two plates, and CD8 memory was given one plate. To increase sequencing depth and limit assay-specific biases, TCR repertoire library preparation and sequencing were carried out by different laboratories using diverse techniques. Leukapheresis yielded between about 0.85 and 10 billion PBMCs per donor.

Details on this clone: Its recognized antigen is unknown. No much larger clone is present one base from it, and per-base qualities are unavailable.

Healthy HIV-negative adults with no recently reported acute infections or vaccinations were included as donors. Every donor was a Caucasian adult living in Nashville, Tennessee, USA. CD4+ T cells were enriched by magnetic negative selection; naive cells were then positively selected on CD45RA, and the negative fraction formed the memory subset. Blood was collected by leukapheresis, and PBMCs were isolated by Ficoll-Histopaque density gradient centrifugation and then cryopreserved in liquid nitrogen vapor phase. Analytical flow cytometry was used to check the purity and quantity of every magnetically sorted T cell population. Genomic DNA was isolated from every sorted fraction and measured by UV absorbance on a Nanodrop 2000c. Summary of the overall study and its limitations: Pairwise subsampling indicated that sequencing depth was expected to affect the degree of clonotype sharing among donors. Because the study included a small number of donors, the genetic and exposure-history diversity represented was limited. Higher generation probabilities were observed for clonotypes shared by all four sorted-subset donors than for non-shared clonotypes. Rarefaction of sorted-subset datasets indicated incomplete sequencing despite the large sequencing depth. Naive subsets generally had larger estimated clonotype richness than memory subsets did. About 5% of naive CD4, 3.5% of naive CD8, about 2.1% of memory CD4, and about 0.4% of memory CD8 clonotypes were shared across several donors. Sampling was limited to blood, and TCR repertoires in tissue likely differ from TCR repertoires in blood.

Clipping removes 6 bases from V and 5 bases from J, with 11 as the unmatched junction base count. From cysteine to phenylalanine, the CDR3 is 15 amino acids long. Only the CDR3 portion is preserved as DNA: 45 bases, with reading frame beginning at the first base. As encoded in the germline V gene (reference sequence), CDR1 is LNHDA while CDR2 is SQIVND. Using the deep immunoSEQ assay, multiplex PCR amplified TCR CDR3 regions from genomic DNA. Genomic DNA extracted from each cell subset was distributed evenly over all wells of several immunoSEQ 96-well plates, and each plate served as one replicate. For sorted subsets, around 200 ng genomic DNA, equal to approximately 30,000 T cell genomes, was loaded into each replicate PCR. The purified libraries were quantified using a Qubit 3.0 fluorometer, sized with a Bioanalyzer 2100, and then quantified again using the KAPA Library Quantification kit. Each immunoSEQ 96-well plate was sequenced on its own single-read 150-cycle Illumina NextSeq 550 flow cell. As for the authors' bioinformatics: The immunoSEQ output contained only junctional sequences without quality scores, so filtering could not match that applied to full-length reads. To assign V/J genes and CDR3, sequences were annotated against IMGT germline references using PyIR, a Python wrapper for IgBLAST v1.9. Reads with weak V/J assignments (E-value above 1e-6), missing CDR3, stop codons, out-of-frame junctions, or ambiguous translated residues were removed. A V3J clonotype was defined by an identical inferred V gene, J gene, and CDR3 amino acid sequence. The percentage overlap between two repertoires was calculated by dividing the number of shared unique clonotypes by the size of the smaller repertoire. Three approaches were used to assess repertoire richness: RTK rarefaction, the Chao1 estimator, and Recon v2.1 estimates of unobserved clonotypes. OLGA was used to compute generation probabilities for all TCRbeta clonotypes that the gDNA method yielded from a handful of donors. The immuneACCESS repertoire file appears here via TCRdb, limited to in-frame rearrangements. These files lack a portion of the clones; in checked studies, under half of the deficit traces to unresolved V genes, and the cause of the others is not known. V and J calls and clone size are given by that table; D and trimming were obtained from the DNA. This sample lists about 2.3 million clones; 85% to 95% were detected once. The ten biggest clones cover more than 0.35% of the sample.

The clonotype comes from a man aged 18 to 29 in good health. Some clones in this sample may be carry-over from other donors' samples. The V and J segments used are TRBV19 and TRBJ2-7, with 9 bases aligning to TRBD1. Sequencing was performed on naive CD4+ T cells from PBMCs. Interpreted using the paper, the cell subset or site label stands for: CD45RA+ positively selected. The CDR3 has the sequence CASSRAGTGYHEQYF. In nucleotides, the sequence is TGTGCCAGTAGCCGAGCCGGGACAGGGTACCACGAGCAGTACTTC.